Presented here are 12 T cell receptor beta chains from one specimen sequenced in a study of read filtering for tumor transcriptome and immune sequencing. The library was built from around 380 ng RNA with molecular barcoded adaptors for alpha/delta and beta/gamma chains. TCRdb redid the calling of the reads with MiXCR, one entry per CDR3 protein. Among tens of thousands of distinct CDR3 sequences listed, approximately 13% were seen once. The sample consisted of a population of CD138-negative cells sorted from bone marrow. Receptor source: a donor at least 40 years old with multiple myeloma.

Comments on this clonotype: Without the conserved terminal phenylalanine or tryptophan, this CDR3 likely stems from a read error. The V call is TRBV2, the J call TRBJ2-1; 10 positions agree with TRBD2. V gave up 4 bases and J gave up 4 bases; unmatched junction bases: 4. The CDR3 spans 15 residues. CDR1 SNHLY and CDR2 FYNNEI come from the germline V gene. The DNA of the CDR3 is TGTGCCAGCAGTGGAGGACTAGCGGAGTACAATGAGCAGTTCTAC. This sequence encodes CASSGGLAEYNEQFY.

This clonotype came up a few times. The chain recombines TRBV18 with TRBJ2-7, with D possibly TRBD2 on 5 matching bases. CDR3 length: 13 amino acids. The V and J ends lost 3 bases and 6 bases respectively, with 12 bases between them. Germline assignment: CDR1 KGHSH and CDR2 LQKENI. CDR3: CASSPRVEGEQYF. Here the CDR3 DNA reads TGTGCCAGCTCACCTAGGGTAGAGGGCGAGCAGTACTTC.

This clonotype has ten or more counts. The CDR3 DNA sequence: TGTGCCAGCAGTTATATCGGGAGGGCCGGGGCAGATACGCAGTATTTT. This sequence encodes CASSYIGRAGADTQYF. The chain joins TRBV7-3 to TRBJ2-3, with TRBD2 matching 8 bases. The CDR3 extends over 16 amino acids. The germline V gene has CDR1 SGHTA and CDR2 FQGTGA. Trimming cost V 6 bases and J 4 bases; bases outside gene matches: 12. The entire variable domain, with the rest obtained from reference TRBV7-3 and TRBJ2-3, is as follows: GAGVSQTPSNKVTEKGKYVELRCDPISGHTALYWYRQSLGQGPEFLIYFQGTGAADDSGLPNDRFFAVRPEGSVSTLKIQRTERGDSAVYLCASSYIGRAGADTQYFGPGTRLTVL.

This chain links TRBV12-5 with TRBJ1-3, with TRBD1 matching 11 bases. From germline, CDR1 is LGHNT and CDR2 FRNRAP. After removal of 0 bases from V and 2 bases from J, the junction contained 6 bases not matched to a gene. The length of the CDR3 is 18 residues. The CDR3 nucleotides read TGTGCTAGTGGTTTGGTGGTCGGGACAGGGGGGCCTGGAAACACCATATATTTT. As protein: CASGLVVGTGGPGNTIYF. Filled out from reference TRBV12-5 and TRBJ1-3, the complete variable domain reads DARVTQTPRHKVTEMGQEVTMRCQPILGHNTVFWYRQTMMQGLELLAYFRNRAPLDDSGMPKDRFSAEMPDATLATLKIQPSEPRDSAVYFCASGLVVGTGGPGNTIYFGEGSWLTVV.

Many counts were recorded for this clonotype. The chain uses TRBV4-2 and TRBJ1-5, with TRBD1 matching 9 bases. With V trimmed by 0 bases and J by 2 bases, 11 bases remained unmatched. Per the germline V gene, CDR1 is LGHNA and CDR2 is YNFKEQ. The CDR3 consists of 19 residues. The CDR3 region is CASSQDVAGQGRGNQPQHF. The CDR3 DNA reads TGTGCCAGCAGCCAAGATGTAGCGGGACAGGGACGGGGCAATCAGCCCCAGCATTTT.

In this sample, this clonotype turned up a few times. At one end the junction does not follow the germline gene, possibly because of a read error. In DNA, the CDR3 is TGTACCTGGAGTCCCGGTTTTGCAGATACGCAGTATTTT. It codes for CTWSPGFADTQYF. The rearrangement uses TRBV30 and TRBJ2-3; D is unclear. The CDR3 is 13 amino acids. Looked up from germline, CDR1 is GTSNPN and CDR2 is SVGIG (reference sequence).

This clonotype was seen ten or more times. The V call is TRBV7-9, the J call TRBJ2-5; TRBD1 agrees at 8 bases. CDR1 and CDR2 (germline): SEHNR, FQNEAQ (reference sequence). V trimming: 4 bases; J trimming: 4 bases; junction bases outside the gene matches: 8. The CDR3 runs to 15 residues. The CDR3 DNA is TGTGCCAGCAGCTCACCTCGTACAGGGGGAGAGACCCAGTACTTC. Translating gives CASSSPRTGGETQYF.

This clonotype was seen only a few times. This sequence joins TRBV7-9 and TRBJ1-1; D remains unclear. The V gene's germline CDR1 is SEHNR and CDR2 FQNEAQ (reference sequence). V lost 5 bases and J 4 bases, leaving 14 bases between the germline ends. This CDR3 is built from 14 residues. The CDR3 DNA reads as TGTGCCAGCAGCCCCGGCGGCCGGGGCACTGAAGCTTTCTTT. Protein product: CASSPGGRGTEAFF.

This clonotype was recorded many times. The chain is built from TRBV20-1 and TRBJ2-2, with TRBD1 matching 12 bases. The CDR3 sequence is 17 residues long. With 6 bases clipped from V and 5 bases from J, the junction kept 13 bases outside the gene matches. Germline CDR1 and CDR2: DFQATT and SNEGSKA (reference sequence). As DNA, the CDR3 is TGCAGTGCCCTTGGGACAGGGGGCGCGGGTGGAACCGGGGAGCTGTTTTTT. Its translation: CSALGTGGAGGTGELFF.

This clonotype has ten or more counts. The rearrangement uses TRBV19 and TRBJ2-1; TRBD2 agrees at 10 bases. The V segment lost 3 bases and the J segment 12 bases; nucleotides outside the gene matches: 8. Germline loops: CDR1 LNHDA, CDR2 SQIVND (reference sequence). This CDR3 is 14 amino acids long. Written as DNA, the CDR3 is TGTGCCAGTAGTATGTCTAGCGGGAGCAACGTGCAGTTCTTC. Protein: CASSMSSGSNVQFF.

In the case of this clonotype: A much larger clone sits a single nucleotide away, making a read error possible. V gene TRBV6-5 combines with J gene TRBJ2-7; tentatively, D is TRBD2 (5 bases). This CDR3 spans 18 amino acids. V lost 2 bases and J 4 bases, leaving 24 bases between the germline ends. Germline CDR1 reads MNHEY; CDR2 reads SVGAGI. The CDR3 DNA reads TGTGCCAGCAGTTACCCGAGAATAGGTGTAGCGCTCCCGTACGAGCAGTACTTC. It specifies CASSYPRIGVALPYEQYF.

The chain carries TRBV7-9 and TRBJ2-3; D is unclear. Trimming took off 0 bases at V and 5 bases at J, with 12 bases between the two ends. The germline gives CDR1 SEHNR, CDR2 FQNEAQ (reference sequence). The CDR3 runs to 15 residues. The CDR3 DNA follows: TGTGCCAGCAGCTTAGCGGTCGCAGGCGGAGATACGCAGTATTTT. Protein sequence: CASSLAVAGGDTQYF.